This TCR beta chain appears in the sequencing data of a study of cytomegalovirus exposure and HLA in healthy donors. Study results and caveats: With later analysis, a missense DCLRE1C variant became linked to TCR beta V- and J-gene trimming. Solely CMV serostatus was available to characterize immune exposure. The authors later found TCR association rates varying by HLA locus, with DRB1 most and HLA-C fewest.

V was trimmed by 3 bases and J by 3 bases, leaving 13 bases between them. Germline assignment: CDR1 SGDLS and CDR2 YYNGEE. The CDR3 runs 15 residues. The PCR had 60 Vbeta and 13 Jbeta primers. Method: immunoSEQ multiplex PCR; TCRdb's copy keeps in-frame clones and lacks some. The sample includes some 150,000 clones, roughly 83% of them seen just once. The table lists this clone with a count of one. Its matching antigen is unknown. The sequence was obtained from a man younger than 45 in good health and CMV-seropositive. The chain employs TRBV9 and TRBJ1-5; weak D call: TRBD1 (6 bases). The sequenced sample consisted of PBMCs. The DNA for the CDR3 is TGTGCCAGCAGCGCCAGGGGCCGGGACAATCAGCCCCAGCATTTT. Its protein product is CASSARGRDNQPQHF. The whole variable domain, remainder taken from reference TRBV9 and TRBJ1-5, is DSGVTQTPKHLITATGQRVTLRCSPRSGDLSVYWYQQSLDQGLQFLIQYYNGEERAKGNILERFSAQQFPDLHSELNLSSLELGDSALYFCASSARGRDNQPQHFGDGTRLSIL.